The 4 T cell receptor beta chains given below trace back to one sample, sequenced in a study of T cell changes during pregnancy in multiple sclerosis. Clones were read by immunoSEQ multiplex PCR, and TCRdb kept only the in-frame ones, dropping some. The sample carries 40,000 or so clones, roughly 84% recorded once. Sequencing used CD8+ T cells from peripheral blood mononuclear cells, obtained in the first trimester of pregnancy. Source of these receptors: a female donor with multiple sclerosis, enrolled in a pregnancy study.

J is TRBJ1-5 and V is TRBV5-5; no firm D call. V was clipped by 3 bases and J by 8 bases, with 18 bases between them. The CDR3 runs 15 residues. The germline gives CDR1 SGHKS, CDR2 YYEKEE (reference sequence). The CDR3: CASSSAAGFVEPQHF. The CDR3 bases are TGTGCCAGCAGCTCTGCCGCGGGATTTGTAGAGCCCCAGCATTTT.

The chain links TRBV7-9 to TRBJ2-1; 10 bases are a match to TRBD2. CDR1 and CDR2 from the germline V gene are SEHNR and FQNEAQ (reference sequence). The junction had 9 bases not matched to a gene; V was cut back by 3 bases and J by 7 bases. The CDR3 runs 16 residues. The chain's CDR3 is CASSFRGLAPENEQFF. The DNA of the CDR3 is TGTGCCAGCAGCTTCAGGGGACTAGCGCCGGAAAATGAGCAGTTCTTC.

The chain employs TRBV6-1 and TRBJ1-6; D not certain. The CDR3 runs to 17 residues. Trimming stripped 3 bases from V and 0 bases from J, with 12 bases between. CDR1 and CDR2 (germline): MNHNS, SASEGT. The CDR3 protein is CASSDWLQSSYNSPLHF. The CDR3 DNA reads TGTGCCAGCAGTGATTGGTTACAGAGCTCCTATAATTCACCCCTCCACTTT.

The chain couples TRBV7-2 to TRBJ2-7; D perhaps matches TRBD2 (5 bases). With 5 bases removed from V and 0 bases from J, the gap between germline ends came to 17 bases. The CDR3 totals 16 residues. Germline V lookup: CDR1 SGHTA, CDR2 FQGNSA. CDR3 loop: CASSAPEGISSYEQYF. The DNA for the CDR3 is TGTGCCAGCAGCGCCCCCGAGGGTATTAGCTCCTACGAGCAGTACTTC.